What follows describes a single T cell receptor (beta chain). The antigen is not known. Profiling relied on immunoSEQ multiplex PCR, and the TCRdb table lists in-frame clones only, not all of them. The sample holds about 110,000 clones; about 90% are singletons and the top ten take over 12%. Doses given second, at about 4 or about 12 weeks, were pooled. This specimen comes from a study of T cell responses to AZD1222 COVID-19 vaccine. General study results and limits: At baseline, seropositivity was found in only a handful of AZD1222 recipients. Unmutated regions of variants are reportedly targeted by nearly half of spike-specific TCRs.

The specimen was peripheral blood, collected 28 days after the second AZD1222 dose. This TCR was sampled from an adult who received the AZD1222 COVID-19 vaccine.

The chain's CDR3 is CASSSEGQGGYF. In DNA, the CDR3 is TGTGCCAGCAGTTCGGAAGGACAGGGCGGGTACTTC. V is TRBV28 and J is TRBJ2-7, with 8 positions matching TRBD1. Trimming took 4 bases from V and 12 from J; bases not matched to a gene: 8. This CDR3 has 12 residues. Germline lookup yields CDR1 MDHEN and CDR2 SYDVKM.